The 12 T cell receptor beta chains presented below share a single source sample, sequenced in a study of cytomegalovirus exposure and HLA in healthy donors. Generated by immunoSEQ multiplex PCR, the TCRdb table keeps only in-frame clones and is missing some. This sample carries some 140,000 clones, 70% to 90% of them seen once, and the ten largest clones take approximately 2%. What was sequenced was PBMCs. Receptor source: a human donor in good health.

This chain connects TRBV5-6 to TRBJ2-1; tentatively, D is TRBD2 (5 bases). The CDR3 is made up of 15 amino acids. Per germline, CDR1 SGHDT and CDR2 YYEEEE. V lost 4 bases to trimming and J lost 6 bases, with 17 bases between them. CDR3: CASSQMSSDSNEQFF. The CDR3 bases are TGTGCCAGCAGCCAAATGAGTAGCGATAGCAATGAGCAGTTCTTC.

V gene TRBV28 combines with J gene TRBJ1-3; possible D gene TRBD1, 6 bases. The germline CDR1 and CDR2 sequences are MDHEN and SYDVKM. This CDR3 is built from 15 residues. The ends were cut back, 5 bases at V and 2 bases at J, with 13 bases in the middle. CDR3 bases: TGTGCCAGCAGTAGTACAGGGTTGCCTGGAAACACCATATATTTT. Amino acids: CASSSTGLPGNTIYF.

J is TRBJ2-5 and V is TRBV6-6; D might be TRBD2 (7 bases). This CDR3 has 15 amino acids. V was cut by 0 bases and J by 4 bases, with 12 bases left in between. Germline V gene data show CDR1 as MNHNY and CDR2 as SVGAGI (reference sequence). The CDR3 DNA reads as TGTGCCAGCAGTTACTCGAAGGGGGGGATAGAGACCCAGTACTTC. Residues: CASSYSKGGIETQYF.

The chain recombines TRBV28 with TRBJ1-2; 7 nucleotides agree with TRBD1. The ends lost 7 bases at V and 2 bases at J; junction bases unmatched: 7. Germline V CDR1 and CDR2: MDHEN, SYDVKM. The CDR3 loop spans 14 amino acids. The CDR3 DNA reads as TGTGCCAGCAACCAAGGGGGCGAGAACTATGGCTACACCTTC. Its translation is CASNQGGENYGYTF.

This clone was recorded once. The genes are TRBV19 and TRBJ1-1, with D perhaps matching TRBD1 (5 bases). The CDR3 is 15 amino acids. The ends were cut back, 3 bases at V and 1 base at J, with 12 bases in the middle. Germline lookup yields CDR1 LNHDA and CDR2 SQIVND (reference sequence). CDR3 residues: CASSIKLTENTEAFF. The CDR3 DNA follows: TGTGCCAGTAGTATCAAACTGACAGAGAACACTGAAGCTTTCTTT.

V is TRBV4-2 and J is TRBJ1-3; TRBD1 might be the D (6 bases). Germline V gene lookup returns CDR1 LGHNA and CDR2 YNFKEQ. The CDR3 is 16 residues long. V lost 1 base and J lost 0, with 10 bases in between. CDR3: CASSQGDTFSGNTIYF. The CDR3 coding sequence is TGTGCCAGCAGCCAAGGGGACACCTTCTCTGGAAACACCATATATTTT.

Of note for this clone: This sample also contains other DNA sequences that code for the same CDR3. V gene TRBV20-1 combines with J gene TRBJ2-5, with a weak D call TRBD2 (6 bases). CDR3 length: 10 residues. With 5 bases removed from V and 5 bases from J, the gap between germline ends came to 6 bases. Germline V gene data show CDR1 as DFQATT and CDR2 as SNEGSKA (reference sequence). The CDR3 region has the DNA TGCAGTGCTCGGGGGGAGACCCAGTACTTC. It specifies CSARGETQYF.

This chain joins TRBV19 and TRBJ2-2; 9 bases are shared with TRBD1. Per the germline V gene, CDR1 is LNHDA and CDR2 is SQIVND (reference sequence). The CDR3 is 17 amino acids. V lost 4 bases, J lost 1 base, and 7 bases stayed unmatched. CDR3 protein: CASSTSGQGKNTGELFF. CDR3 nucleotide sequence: TGTGCCAGTAGTACCTCTGGACAGGGGAAGAACACCGGGGAGCTGTTTTTT.

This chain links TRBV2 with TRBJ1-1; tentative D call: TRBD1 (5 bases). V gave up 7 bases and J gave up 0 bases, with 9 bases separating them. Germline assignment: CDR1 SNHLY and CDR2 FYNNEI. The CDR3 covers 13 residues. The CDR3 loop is CASTEQVNTEAFF. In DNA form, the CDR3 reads TGTGCCAGCACCGAACAGGTGAACACTGAAGCTTTCTTT.

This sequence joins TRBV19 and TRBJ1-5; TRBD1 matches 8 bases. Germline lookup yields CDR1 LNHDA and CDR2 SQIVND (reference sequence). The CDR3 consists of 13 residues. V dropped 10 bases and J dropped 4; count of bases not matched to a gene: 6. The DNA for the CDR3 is TGTGCCACTACCAGGGGGCAAAATCAGCCCCAGCATTTT. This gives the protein CATTRGQNQPQHF.

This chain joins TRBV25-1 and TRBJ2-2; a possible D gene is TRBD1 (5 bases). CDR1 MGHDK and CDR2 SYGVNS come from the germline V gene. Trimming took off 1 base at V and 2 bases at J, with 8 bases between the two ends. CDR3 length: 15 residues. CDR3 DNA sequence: TGTGCCAGCAGTGAATTTCAGGGAAACACCGGGGAGCTGTTTTTT. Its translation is CASSEFQGNTGELFF.

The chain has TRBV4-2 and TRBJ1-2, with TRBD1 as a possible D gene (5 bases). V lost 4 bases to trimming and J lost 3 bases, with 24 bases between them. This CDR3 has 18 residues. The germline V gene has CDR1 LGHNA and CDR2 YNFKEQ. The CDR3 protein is CASSPAMGQGSRDYGYTF. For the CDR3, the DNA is TGTGCCAGCAGCCCAGCAATGGGGCAGGGATCCCGAGACTATGGCTACACCTTC.